One sample yielded the 32 T cell receptor beta chains listed below, sequenced in a study of cytomegalovirus exposure and HLA in healthy donors (dated by TCRdb to about 2017). Libraries were prepared through the immunoSEQ multiplex PCR assay. For the multiplex PCR, a mixture combining 60 forward primers for TCR Vbeta segments and 13 reverse primers for TCR Jbeta segments was used. The clones in this table, taken by TCRdb from immuneACCESS, are in-frame only. Not every clone is retained; where verified, under half of the shortfall comes from an unresolved V gene, and the cause of the rest is unknown. The sample table contains some 130,000 clones; only one count was recorded for roughly 80% of them. Of the sample, over 8.5% falls within the top ten clones. Sequences were obtained from PBMCs. The receptors come from a woman in her forties or fifties in good health and CMV-seropositive.

The genes are TRBV6-1 and TRBJ2-1, with TRBD1 matching 9 bases. J gave up 3 bases and V 4 bases, and 7 bases lay outside the gene matches. Looked up from germline, CDR1 is MNHNS and CDR2 is SASEGT. CDR3 length equals 16 residues. CDR3 amino acids: CASSVREGQGYNEQFF. Here the CDR3 DNA reads TGTGCCAGCAGTGTTCGAGAGGGACAGGGCTACAATGAGCAGTTCTTC.

V gene TRBV4-2 combines with J gene TRBJ2-7; 8 bases fit TRBD1. This CDR3 is 16 amino acids long. Germline values: CDR1 LGHNA, CDR2 YNFKEQ. V lost 0 bases, J lost 0 bases, and 4 bases stayed unmatched. The CDR3 bases are TGTGCCAGCAGCCAAGATCCCGGGACAGGCTCCTACGAGCAGTACTTC. It is translated as CASSQDPGTGSYEQYF.

V and J are TRBV9 and TRBJ2-2, with unresolved D. V was trimmed by 4 bases and J by 5 bases, leaving 9 bases between them. Germline lookup yields CDR1 SGDLS and CDR2 YYNGEE. This CDR3 has 13 amino acids. The CDR3 sequence is CASSQTLTGELFF. The CDR3 DNA reads as TGTGCCAGCAGCCAGACTTTGACCGGGGAGCTGTTTTTT.

The chain recombines TRBV4-3 with TRBJ1-1; possibly TRBD1 for D (6 bases). Trimming took off 0 bases at V and 0 bases at J, with 17 bases between the two ends. CDR1 is LGHNA and CDR2 is YSLEER in the germline V gene. The CDR3 is 18 amino acids. CDR3 residues: CASSQDAPGQNLNTEAFF. The CDR3 DNA is TGCGCCAGCAGCCAAGATGCCCCTGGACAGAACCTGAACACTGAAGCTTTCTTT.

The V and J genes are TRBV19 and TRBJ1-1; 7 bases fit TRBD1. V shed 8 bases and J 6 bases; nucleotides not matched to a gene: 12. The CDR3 spans 14 residues. CDR1 and CDR2 from the germline V gene are LNHDA and SQIVND (reference sequence). In nucleotides, the CDR3 is TGTGCCAGTCAAAATCAGGGGGTTCGGGCTGAAGCTTTCTTT. Translated, it gives CASQNQGVRAEAFF.

The genes are TRBV4-1 and TRBJ2-5; TRBD1 matches 9 bases. The CDR3 covers 15 residues. With V trimmed by 2 bases and J by 4 bases, 5 bases remained unmatched. Germline V CDR1 and CDR2: MGHRA, YSYEKL. The CDR3 coding sequence is TGCGCCAGCAGCCAACCGGGACAGGGATTAGAGACCCAGTACTTC. This sequence encodes CASSQPGQGLETQYF.

This chain's CDR3 is CASRTGLNQPQHF. The CDR3 region has the DNA TGTGCCAGCAGGACAGGGTTGAATCAGCCCCAGCATTTT. The chain joins TRBV2 to TRBJ1-5; TRBD1 agrees at 7 bases. V shed 6 bases and J 4 bases; nucleotides not matched to a gene: 3. CDR1 SNHLY and CDR2 FYNNEI come from the germline V gene. This CDR3 spans 13 amino acids.

With regard to this clone: Other nucleotide sequences in the sample specify the same CDR3. The chain employs TRBV9 and TRBJ1-6, with D perhaps matching TRBD1 (5 bases). V shed 2 bases and J shed 10 bases, with 16 bases lying between them. Looked up from germline, CDR1 is SGDLS and CDR2 is YYNGEE. This CDR3 comprises 15 residues. The CDR3 spells CASSVAGTSLSPLHF. The CDR3 DNA reads as TGTGCCAGCAGCGTCGCCGGGACTTCGCTGTCACCCCTCCACTTT.

V gene TRBV5-1 combines with J gene TRBJ1-2; no definite D call. CDR1 and CDR2 from the germline V gene are SGHRS and YFSETQ. CDR3 size: 16 residues. V gave up 0 bases and J gave up 8 bases, with 20 bases separating them. The CDR3 region has the DNA TGCGCCAGCAGCTTGGAGCCGGGAGCCACAGATGTCGGCTACACCTTC. Translation gives CASSLEPGATDVGYTF.

This clone was found once. This sequence joins TRBV7-9 and TRBJ1-5; D remains unclear. Trimming took off 0 bases at V and 7 bases at J, with 7 bases between the two ends. In germline, CDR1 is SEHNR, CDR2 FQNEAQ (reference sequence). The CDR3 contains 13 residues. Here the CDR3 DNA reads TGTGCCAGCAGCTTAGCGGAGCGACAGCCCCAGCATTTT. Translated, it gives CASSLAERQPQHF.

The V and J genes are TRBV28 and TRBJ2-3; 12 nucleotides match TRBD2. The CDR3 runs 15 residues. The J segment lost 0 bases and the V segment lost 9 bases, leaving 4 bases of the junction unmatched. CDR1 MDHEN and CDR2 SYDVKM come from the germline V gene. The CDR3 loop is CASSSGGGSTDTQYF. CDR3 nucleotide sequence: TGTGCCAGTTCTAGCGGGGGGGGAAGCACAGATACGCAGTATTTT.

The chain is built from TRBV2 and TRBJ2-1; no clear D gene. The CDR3 is made up of 13 amino acids. Germline CDR1 and CDR2: SNHLY and FYNNEI. The V and J ends lost 3 bases and 1 base respectively, with 4 bases between them. The CDR3, as DNA: TGTGCCAGCAGTGACTTGTCCTACAATGAGCAGTTCTTC. It specifies CASSDLSYNEQFF.

Only a few counts were recorded for this clone. The chain links TRBV18 to TRBJ1-3, with TRBD1 identical over 8 bases. J gave up 8 bases and V 3 bases, and 3 bases lay outside the gene matches. Germline values: CDR1 KGHSH, CDR2 LQKENI. This CDR3 contains 13 residues. The CDR3 is CASSPGQGDTIYF. CDR3 coding DNA: TGTGCCAGCTCACCTGGACAGGGCGACACCATATATTTT. The full variable domain, completed using reference TRBV18 and TRBJ1-3, is NAGVMQNPRHLVRRRGQEARLRCSPMKGHSHVYWYRQLPEEGLKFMVYLQKENIIDESGMPKERFSAEFPKEGPSILRIQQVVRGDSAAYFCASSPGQGDTIYFGEGSWLTVV.

The chain uses TRBV19 and TRBJ2-3; 11 positions match TRBD2. V trimming: 6 bases; J trimming: 1 base; junction bases outside the gene matches: 3. This CDR3 has 15 amino acids. The germline CDR1 and CDR2 sequences are LNHDA and SQIVND (reference sequence). CDR3 sequence: CASSTSGGRTDTQYF. In nucleotides, the CDR3 is TGTGCCAGTAGCACTAGCGGGGGACGCACAGATACGCAGTATTTT.

Remarks on this clone: The sample has other DNA sequences that encode this CDR3 too. The chain employs TRBV7-2 and TRBJ1-1; the D is unclear. There are 14 residues in the CDR3. Germline assignment: CDR1 SGHTA and CDR2 FQGNSA. V was trimmed by 5 bases and J by 2 bases, leaving 12 bases between them. The CDR3 DNA reads as TGTGCCAGCAGCCGTGACACCCTAAACACTGAAGCTTTCTTT. It specifies CASSRDTLNTEAFF.

A single count supports this clone. Germline and junction disagree at one end, which may indicate a read error. V usage is TRBV29-1 and J usage is TRBJ2-1, with D tentatively TRBD1 (6 bases). CDR1 is SQVTM and CDR2 is ANQGSEA in the germline V gene. The CDR3 spans 15 residues. The CDR3 is CNVEDRDMGIDEQFF. The CDR3, as DNA: TGCAACGTTGAGGACCGGGACATGGGTATCGATGAGCAGTTCTTC.

This clone was seen only once. The rearrangement joins TRBV19 to TRBJ1-6, with D possibly TRBD1 on 6 matching bases. The CDR3 runs 14 residues. CDR1 is LNHDA and CDR2 is SQIVND in the germline V gene (reference sequence). The V gene lost 1 base and the J gene lost 8 bases, with 9 bases spanning the gap. In nucleotides, the CDR3 is TGTGCCAGTAGTATAGGGCCAGGGGATTCACCCCTCCACTTT. Protein: CASSIGPGDSPLHF.

The table lists this clone with a count of one. The chain links TRBV5-1 to TRBJ2-5, with D maybe TRBD2 (5 bases). The end of the DNA is better explained by TRBJ2-7, so the J call may be wrong. CDR1 and CDR2 from the germline V gene are SGHRS and YFSETQ. This CDR3 is built from 12 residues. The chain's CDR3 is CASSGSSYEQYF. The DNA of the CDR3 is TGCGCCAGCAGCGGGAGCTCCTACGAGCAGTACTTC.

The V and J genes are TRBV6-4 and TRBJ1-2, with D possibly being TRBD1 (6 bases). V was shortened by 0 bases and J by 8 bases, with 13 bases between the two germline ends. The germline V gene encodes CDR1 MRHNA and CDR2 SNTAGT. The CDR3 spans 14 residues. The CDR3: CASSDSAGVGGYTF. CDR3 in DNA: TGTGCCAGCAGTGACTCGGCAGGGGTTGGCGGCTACACCTTC.

This chain joins TRBV6-5 and TRBJ1-5, with 11 bases matching TRBD1. Germline V gives CDR1 MNHEY, CDR2 SVGAGI. V lost 4 bases and J lost 9; bases outside the gene matches: 5. The CDR3 has 14 amino acids. CDR3 coding DNA: TGTGCCAGCAGTTTGGACAGGGGGCAGGGGCCCCAGCATTTT. This codes for CASSLDRGQGPQHF.

The chain employs TRBV5-1 and TRBJ2-3; D may be TRBD1 (5 bases). Looked up from germline, CDR1 is SGHRS and CDR2 is YFSETQ. The CDR3 runs 14 residues. V lost 0 bases to trimming and J lost 0 bases, with 5 bases between them. Here the CDR3 reads CASSLEGSTDTQYF. CDR3 DNA sequence: TGCGCCAGCAGCTTGGAGGGGAGCACAGATACGCAGTATTTT.

The chain recombines TRBV6-1 with TRBJ1-4; tentatively, D is TRBD1 (6 bases). The V end was cut by 6 bases, the J end by 11 bases, with 13 bases between. CDR1 is MNHNS and CDR2 is SASEGT in the germline V gene. The CDR3 sequence is 12 residues long. Here the CDR3 reads CASSPERGKLFF. The CDR3 region has the DNA TGTGCCAGCAGCCCCGAGAGGGGGAAACTGTTTTTT.

CDR3: CASSPGRGPLPYEQYF. DNA for the CDR3: TGTGCCAGCAGCCCCGGTAGGGGCCCCCTTCCCTACGAGCAGTACTTC. The chain links TRBV7-9 to TRBJ2-7, with D tentatively TRBD1 (5 bases). Germline loops: CDR1 SEHNR, CDR2 FQNEAQ (reference sequence). The CDR3 is made up of 16 amino acids. V lost 5 bases and J lost 2, with 19 bases in between.

The V and J genes are TRBV12-5 and TRBJ2-2; TRBD2 matches at 14 bases. The CDR3 runs 19 residues. With 7 bases clipped from V and 0 bases from J, the junction kept 10 bases outside the gene matches. From germline, CDR1 is LGHNT and CDR2 FRNRAP. The CDR3 coding sequence is TGTGCTAGTGCCCCCGGACTAGCGGGGGGCCCAGCGAACACCGGGGAGCTGTTTTTT. Amino acid sequence: CASAPGLAGGPANTGELFF.

The rearrangement joins TRBV10-2 to TRBJ2-3, with 12 bases matching TRBD2. Germline V gene lookup returns CDR1 WSHSY and CDR2 SAAADI. The CDR3 has 18 amino acids. With V trimmed by 2 bases and J by 0 bases, 6 bases remained unmatched. The CDR3 region has the DNA TGCGCCAGCAGTGAGCCTCTAGCGGGGGGGCCAAGCACAGATACGCAGTATTTT. It encodes CASSEPLAGGPSTDTQYF.

This clone appeared once. V and J are TRBV19 and TRBJ2-7, with D possibly being TRBD1 (6 bases). Germline CDR1 LNHDA, CDR2 SQIVND (reference sequence). Trimming left V 7 bases short and J 2 bases short, with 15 bases between. This CDR3 has 14 amino acids. The CDR3, as DNA: TGTGCCAGTAAGGGTGCAGGGGTTCCCTACGAGCAGTACTTC. It is translated as CASKGAGVPYEQYF.

This sequence joins TRBV7-2 and TRBJ1-2; D call uncertain. Per the germline V gene, CDR1 is SGHTA and CDR2 is FQGNSA. Trimming removed 1 base from V and 4 bases from J, with 10 bases in between. The CDR3 is made up of 14 amino acids. This CDR3 is CASSLGGELYGYTF. CDR3 coding DNA: TGTGCCAGCAGCTTAGGAGGAGAACTCTATGGCTACACCTTC. Full variable domain (outside the CDR3, taken from reference TRBV7-2 and TRBJ1-2): GAGVSQSPSNKVTEKGKDVELRCDPISGHTALYWYRQSLGQGLEFLIYFQGNSAPDKSGLPSDRFSAERTGGSVSTLTIQRTQQEDSAVYLCASSLGGELYGYTFGSGTRLTVV.

The chain couples TRBV5-6 to TRBJ1-1, with 11 bases lining up with TRBD1. This CDR3 has 15 amino acids. Germline-derived CDR1 and CDR2 are SGHDT and YYEEEE. J was trimmed by 1 base and V by 4 bases; bases with no gene match: 3. The CDR3 sequence: CASSIGTGGNTEAFF. CDR3 DNA sequence: TGTGCCAGCAGCATCGGGACAGGGGGGAACACTGAAGCTTTCTTT.

CDR3 DNA sequence: TGCGCCAGCAGCCAAGGGACAGGGGGCTTCGGAAACACCATATATTTT. Translation gives CASSQGTGGFGNTIYF. V usage is TRBV4-1 and J usage is TRBJ1-3; 11 bases are shared with TRBD1. The CDR3 consists of 16 residues. V shed 1 base and J 4 bases; nucleotides not matched to a gene: 3. From germline, CDR1 is MGHRA and CDR2 YSYEKL.

CDR3 amino acids: CASAYGPTGETDGYTF. The CDR3 DNA is TGCGCCAGCGCATACGGCCCCACAGGGGAGACTGATGGCTACACCTTC. The V gene is TRBV4-3, the J gene TRBJ1-2, with 7 bases lining up with TRBD1. V gave up 8 bases and J gave up 6 bases; unmatched junction bases: 18. CDR3 length: 16 residues. Germline V lookup: CDR1 LGHNA, CDR2 YSLEER.

The rearrangement uses TRBV2 and TRBJ2-6; D is perhaps TRBD1 (6 bases). V lost 4 bases and J 1 base, leaving 14 bases between the germline ends. Germline V lookup: CDR1 SNHLY, CDR2 FYNNEI. This CDR3 contains 17 residues. The CDR3 nucleotides are TGTGCCAGCAGTGGGTTTGGGACAACTTCTGGGGCCAACGTCCTGACTTTC. Residues: CASSGFGTTSGANVLTF. The variable domain in full, with the rest retrieved from reference TRBV2 and TRBJ2-6, is EPEVTQTPSHQVTQMGQEVILRCVPISNHLYFYWYRQILGQKVEFLVSFYNNEISEKSEIFDDQFSVERPDGSNFTLKIRSTKLEDSAMYFCASSGFGTTSGANVLTFGAGSRLTVL.

The chain employs TRBV7-2 and TRBJ1-6; D is perhaps TRBD1 (5 bases). Germline CDR1 SGHTA, CDR2 FQGNSA. This CDR3 is built from 16 residues. V lost 1 base, J lost 5 bases, and 12 bases lay in between. DNA of the CDR3: TGTGCCAGCAGCTTAGATGGGGCCGCAAATAATTCACCCCTCCACTTT. This codes for CASSLDGAANNSPLHF.